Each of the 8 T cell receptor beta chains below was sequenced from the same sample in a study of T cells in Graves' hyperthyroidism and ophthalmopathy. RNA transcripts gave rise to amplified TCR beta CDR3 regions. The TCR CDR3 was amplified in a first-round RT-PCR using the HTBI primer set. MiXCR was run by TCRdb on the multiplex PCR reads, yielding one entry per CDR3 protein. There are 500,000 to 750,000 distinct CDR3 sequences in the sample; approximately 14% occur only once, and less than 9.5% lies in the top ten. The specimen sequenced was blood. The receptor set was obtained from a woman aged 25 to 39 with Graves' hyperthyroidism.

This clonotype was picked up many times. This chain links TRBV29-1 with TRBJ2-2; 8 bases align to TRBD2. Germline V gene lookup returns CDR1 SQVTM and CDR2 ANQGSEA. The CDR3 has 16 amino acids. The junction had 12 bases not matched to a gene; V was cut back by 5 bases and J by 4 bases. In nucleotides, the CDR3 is TGCAGCGTTCTAGCTATGGGACTAGAAGGCACCGGGGAGCTGTTTTTT. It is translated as CSVLAMGLEGTGELFF.

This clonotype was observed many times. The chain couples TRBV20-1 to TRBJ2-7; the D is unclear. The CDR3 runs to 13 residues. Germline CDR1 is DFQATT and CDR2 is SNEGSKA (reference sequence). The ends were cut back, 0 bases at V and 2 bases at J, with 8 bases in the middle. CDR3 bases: TGCAGTGCTAGAGAGGTTGGGACCTACGAGCAGTACTTC. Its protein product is CSAREVGTYEQYF.

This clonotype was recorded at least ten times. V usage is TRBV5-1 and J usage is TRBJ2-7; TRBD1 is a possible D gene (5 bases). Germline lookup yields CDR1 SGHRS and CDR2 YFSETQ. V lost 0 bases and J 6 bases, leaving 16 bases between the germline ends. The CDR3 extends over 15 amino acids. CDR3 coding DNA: TGCGCCAGCAGCTTGGACGGCAGGGTGATTGGCGAGCAGTACTTC. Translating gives CASSLDGRVIGEQYF.

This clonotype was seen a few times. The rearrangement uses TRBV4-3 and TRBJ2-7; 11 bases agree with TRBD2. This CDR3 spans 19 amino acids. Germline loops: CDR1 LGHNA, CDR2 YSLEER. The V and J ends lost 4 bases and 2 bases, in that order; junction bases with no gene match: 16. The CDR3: CASSRSYTVTSGATYEQYF. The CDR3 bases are TGCGCCAGCAGCCGGAGCTATACCGTGACTAGCGGGGCGACCTACGAGCAGTACTTC.

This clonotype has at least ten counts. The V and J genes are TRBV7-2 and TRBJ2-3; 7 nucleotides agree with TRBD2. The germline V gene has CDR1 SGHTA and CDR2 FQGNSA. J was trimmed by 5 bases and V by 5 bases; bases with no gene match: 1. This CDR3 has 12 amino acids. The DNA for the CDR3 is TGTGCCAGCAGCCAGCGGGAAGATACGCAGTATTTT. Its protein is CASSQREDTQYF.

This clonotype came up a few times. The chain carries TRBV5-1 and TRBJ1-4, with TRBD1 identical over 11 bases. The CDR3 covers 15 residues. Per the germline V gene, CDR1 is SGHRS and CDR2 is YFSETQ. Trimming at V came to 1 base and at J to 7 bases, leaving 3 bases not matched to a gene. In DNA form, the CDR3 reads TGCGCCAGCAGCTTGACGGACAGGGGGCCTGAAAAACTGTTTTTT. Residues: CASSLTDRGPEKLFF.

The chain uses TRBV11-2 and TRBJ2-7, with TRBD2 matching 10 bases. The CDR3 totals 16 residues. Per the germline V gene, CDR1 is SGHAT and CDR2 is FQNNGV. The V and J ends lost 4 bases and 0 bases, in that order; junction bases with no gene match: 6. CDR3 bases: TGTGCCAGCAGCTCGAGGGGGACTAGCGCCTCCTACGAGCAGTACTTC. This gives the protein CASSSRGTSASYEQYF.

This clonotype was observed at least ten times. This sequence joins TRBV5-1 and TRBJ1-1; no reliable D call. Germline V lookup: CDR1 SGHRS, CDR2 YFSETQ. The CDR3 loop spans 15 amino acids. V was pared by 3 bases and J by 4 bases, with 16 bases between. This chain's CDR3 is CASSYSLSDSTEAFF. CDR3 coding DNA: TGCGCCAGCAGCTACTCGCTCTCGGATAGCACTGAAGCTTTCTTT.